The T cell receptor (beta chain) described here comes from a study of T cell changes during pregnancy in multiple sclerosis. Libraries were prepared by immunoSEQ multiplex PCR; TCRdb keeps only in-frame clonotypes and omits some of them. The table has tens of thousands of clones, 85% to 95% seen once. Germline CDR1 is SGHTA and CDR2 is FQGNSA. The junction had 8 bases not matched to a gene; V was cut back by 1 base and J by 3 bases. This CDR3 comprises 16 residues. The specimen was peripheral blood, collected after pregnancy. This TCR was sampled from a female donor with multiple sclerosis, enrolled in a pregnancy study. The genes are TRBV7-2 and TRBJ2-5; TRBD1 matches 7 bases. CDR3 loop: CASSLGEGAIKETQYF. The CDR3 DNA reads as TGTGCCAGCAGCTTAGGAGAGGGGGCAATAAAAGAGACCCAGTACTTC.